This T cell receptor (beta chain) was retrieved from a study of blood T cells in healthy people across ages. The V end lost 3 bases, the J end lost 0 bases, and 11 bases lay between the germline ends. Per the germline V gene, CDR1 is SGHRS and CDR2 is YFSETQ. The CDR3 consists of 15 residues. Using a J-beta primer mix together with a sample-barcoded 5' primer, a second PCR was run for roughly 6 to 12 cycles. TCRdb redid the calling of the 5' RACE reads with MiXCR, one entry per CDR3 protein. The data hold about 1.8 million distinct CDR3 sequences, with about 50% observed a single time. This clonotype has just a few counts.

The sample comprised blood. The receptor was derived from a woman between 40 and 55 years old in good health. The chain uses TRBV5-1 and TRBJ2-3; no firm D call. The CDR3 DNA reads as TGCGCCAGCAGCTCCCCGAGGTTAAGCACAGATACGCAGTATTTT. The encoded protein is CASSSPRLSTDTQYF.